Here is one T cell receptor beta chain with its context. Its antigen is currently unknown. The sample is drawn from a study of T cells in localized non-small cell lung cancer. Whole-study results and caveats: Out of the top 100 tumor clones, a median around 57 were seen in adjacent lung. A higher density of T cells in blood coincided with extended overall survival. Compared with tumor, uninvolved adjacent lung displayed greater T cell clonality, ranking highest overall. Tumor samples were not multi-region, leaving intratumor heterogeneity unexcluded.

Germline lookup yields CDR1 GTSNPN and CDR2 SVGIG (reference sequence). The trim removed 5 bases at V and 7 bases at J, leaving 4 bases unmatched. This CDR3 spans 12 amino acids. Clones were read by immunoSEQ multiplex PCR, and TCRdb kept only the in-frame ones, dropping some. The sample has roughly 7,300 clones; about 90% are singletons. Sample: peripheral blood mononuclear cells, taken before any cancer treatment. The receptor's source is a male donor aged 60 or older with stage II lung adenocarcinoma. J is TRBJ1-2 and V is TRBV30; 10 nucleotides line up with TRBD1. In DNA, the CDR3 is TGTGCCTGGTCGACAGGGGGCTTTGGCTACACCTTC. Residues: CAWSTGGFGYTF. The full variable domain, completed using reference TRBV30 and TRBJ1-2, is SQTIHQWPATLVQPVGSPLSLECTVEGTSNPNLYWYRQAAGRGLQLLFYSVGIGQISSEVPQNLSASRPQDRQFILSSKKLLLSDSGFYLCAWSTGGFGYTFGSGTRLTVV.